This T cell receptor (beta chain) originates from a study of early T cells in non-severe SARS-CoV-2 infection. Study summary: Sequencing targeted bulk RNA from unsorted whole blood, leaving chains unpaired. Whole-study findings and limits: VDJdb matching, biased toward anti-spike CD8 responses, missed private and CD4 specificities.

Trimming took 7 bases from V and 7 from J; bases not matched to a gene: 15. The CDR3 totals 15 residues. Looked up from germline, CDR1 is MDHEN and CDR2 is SYDVKM. On this clonotype: Its antigen is not known.

Molecules of cDNA were individually given unique molecular identifiers that were attached to them. Each CDR3 protein gets one entry after TCRdb re-called the 5' RACE reads with MiXCR. This table has approximately 69,000 distinct CDR3 sequences, 9.5% to 15% appearing once. The rearrangement links TRBV28 to TRBJ2-5; 7 bases align to TRBD2. This TCR was sampled from an adult who was a healthcare worker with PCR-confirmed SARS-CoV-2 infection or an uninfected control (not recorded which). Sequencing input: whole blood. The CDR3 protein is CASISLTGGRGTQYF. CDR3 DNA sequence: TGTGCCAGCATCTCGCTGACGGGAGGACGTGGGACCCAGTACTTC.